This section outlines one TCR beta chain sequence together with its context. Antigen unknown. This record belongs to a study of cytomegalovirus exposure and HLA in healthy donors. Overall study: Around 80 million unique TCR sequences came from HLA-typed donors in an early release. General study findings and limits: The later analysis indicated that the majority of CMV-associated TCR beta chains appeared HLA-restricted. Researchers counted around 160 TCR beta chains as cytomegalovirus-associated.

The PCR was carried out with 60 Vbeta primers and 13 Jbeta primers. The method was immunoSEQ multiplex PCR; TCRdb's version includes in-frame clones alone and lacks a portion of them. The sample records approximately 74,000 clones, roughly 80% being singletons. Trimming pared 4 bases from V and 6 bases from J, leaving 16 bases between. This CDR3 spans 15 amino acids. CDR1 is SGHRS, CDR2 YFSETQ, per germline. The sequenced material came from PBMCs. The genes are TRBV5-1 and TRBJ1-4; D possibly corresponds to TRBD1 (5 bases). The TCR comes from a middle-aged woman in good health and CMV-seronegative. CDR3 nucleotides: TGCGCCAGCAGCATATCCGGGACTGTGGATGAAAAACTGTTTTTT. It specifies CASSISGTVDEKLFF. Drawing the rest from reference TRBV5-1 and TRBJ1-4, the complete variable domain is KAGVTQTPRYLIKTRGQQVTLSCSPISGHRSVSWYQQTPGQGLQFLFEYFSETQRNKGNFPGRFSGRQFSNSRSEMNVSTLELGDSALYLCASSISGTVDEKLFFGSGTQLSVL.